This T cell receptor beta chain emerged from a study of vaccination effects on CD4 cells after COVID-19. The ViraFEST assay expanded antigen-specific CD4+ T cells with viral peptide pools before sequencing. Once cultured for 10 to 11 days, the cells underwent separation to obtain CD4+ T cells. Vaccine recipients had no previous SARS-CoV-2 infection; their nucleocapsid antibodies were negative. CDR1 is MNHNY and CDR2 is SVGAGI in the germline V gene (reference sequence). The CDR3 runs to 13 residues. V gave up 6 bases and J gave up 0 bases, with 6 bases separating them. Concerning this clone itself: Its antigen is currently unknown.

Sequencing used immunoSEQ multiplex PCR; TCRdb keeps in-frame clones, though not all of them. The repertoire holds approximately 74,000 clones, around 74% seen once, with around 2.9% in the top ten. The receptor was derived from a human donor who received a COVID-19 vaccine. The chain uses TRBV6-6 and TRBJ1-5; D is unclear. Sequences were derived from CD4+ T cells from PBMCs cultured with HCoV-NL63 spike peptides, sampled before COVID-19 vaccination. The CDR3 nucleotides are TGTGCCAGCAGGTCAGATAGCAATCAGCCCCAGCATTTT. Protein: CASRSDSNQPQHF.